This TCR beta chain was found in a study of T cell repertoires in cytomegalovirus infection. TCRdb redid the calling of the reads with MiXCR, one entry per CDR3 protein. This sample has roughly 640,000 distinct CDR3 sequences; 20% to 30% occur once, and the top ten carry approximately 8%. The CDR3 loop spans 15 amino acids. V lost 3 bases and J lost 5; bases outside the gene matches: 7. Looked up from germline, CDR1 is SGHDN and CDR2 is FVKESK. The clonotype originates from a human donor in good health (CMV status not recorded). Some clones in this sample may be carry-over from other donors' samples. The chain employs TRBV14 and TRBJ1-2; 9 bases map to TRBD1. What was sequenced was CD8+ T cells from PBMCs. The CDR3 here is CASSQNGDRAYGYTF. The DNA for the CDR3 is TGTGCCAGCAGCCAGAACGGGGACAGGGCTTATGGCTACACCTTC.